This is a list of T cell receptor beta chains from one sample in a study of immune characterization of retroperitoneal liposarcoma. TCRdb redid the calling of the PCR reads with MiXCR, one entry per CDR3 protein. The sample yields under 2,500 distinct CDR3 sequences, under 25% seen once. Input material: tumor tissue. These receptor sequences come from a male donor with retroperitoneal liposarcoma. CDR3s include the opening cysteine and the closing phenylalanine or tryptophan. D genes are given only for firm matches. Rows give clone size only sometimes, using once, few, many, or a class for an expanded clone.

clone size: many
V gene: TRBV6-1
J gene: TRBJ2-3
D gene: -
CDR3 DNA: TGTGCCAGCACTGTGGACAGCACAGATACGCAGTATTTT
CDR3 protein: CASTVDSTDTQYF

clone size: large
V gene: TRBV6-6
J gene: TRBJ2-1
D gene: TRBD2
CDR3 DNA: TGTGCCAGCAGTTACTCCAGCGGGGGGGCCCATGAGCAGTTCTTC
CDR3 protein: CASSYSSGGAHEQFF

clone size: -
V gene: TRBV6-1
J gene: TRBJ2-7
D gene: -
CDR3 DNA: TGTGCCAGCAAGGGTCGAACCTACAATGAGCAGTACTTC
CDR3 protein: CASKGRTYNEQYF

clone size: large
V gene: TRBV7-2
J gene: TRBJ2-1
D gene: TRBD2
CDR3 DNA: TGTGCCAGCAGCGACGTAGCGGGAGGGCTTCAAGGAGAGACCCAGTTCTTC
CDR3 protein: CASSDVAGGLQGETQFF

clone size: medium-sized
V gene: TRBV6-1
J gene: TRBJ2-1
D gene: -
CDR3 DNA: TGTGCCAGCAGCCCGGACCCCTACAATGAGCAGTTCTTC
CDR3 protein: CASSPDPYNEQFF

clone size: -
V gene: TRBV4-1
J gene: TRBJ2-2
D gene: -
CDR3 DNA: TGCGCCAGCAGTAGGACACCGGTACCGGATAGCACCGGGGAGCTGTTTTTT
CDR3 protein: CASSRTPVPDSTGELFF

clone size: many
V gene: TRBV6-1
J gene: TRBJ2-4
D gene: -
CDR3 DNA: TGTGCCAGCAGACTACAGGGCTACGGGGAGCAGTACTTC
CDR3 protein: CASRLQGYGEQYF

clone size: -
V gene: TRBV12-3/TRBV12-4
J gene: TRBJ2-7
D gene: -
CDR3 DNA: TGTGCCAGCAGCCCTGGACAAAACGGCCCCTACGAGCAGTACTTC
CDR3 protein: CASSPGQNGPYEQYF

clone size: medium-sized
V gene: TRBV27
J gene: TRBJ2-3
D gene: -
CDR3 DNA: TGTGCCAGCAGTCTCCAACTCCGACATACGCAGTATTTT
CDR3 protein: CASSLQLRHTQYF

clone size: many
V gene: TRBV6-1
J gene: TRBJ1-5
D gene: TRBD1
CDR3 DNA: TGTGCCAGCCGAACAGGGGGCGGCAATCAGCCCCAGCATTTT
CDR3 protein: CASRTGGGNQPQHF

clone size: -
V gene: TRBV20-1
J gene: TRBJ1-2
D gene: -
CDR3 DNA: TGCAGTGCTAGGGATTCGGCTTTGGGGGGCGGGTATGGCTACACCTTC
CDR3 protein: CSARDSALGGGYGYTF

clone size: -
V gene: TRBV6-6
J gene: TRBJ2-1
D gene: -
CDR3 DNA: TGTGCCAGCAGTTACTCTACAGGGAAATACAATGAGCAGTTCTTC
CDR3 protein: CASSYSTGKYNEQFF

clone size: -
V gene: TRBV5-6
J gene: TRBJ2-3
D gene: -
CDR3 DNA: TGTGCCAGCAGCTTAAGGCAGAGCAAGGATACGCAGTATTTT
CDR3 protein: CASSLRQSKDTQYF

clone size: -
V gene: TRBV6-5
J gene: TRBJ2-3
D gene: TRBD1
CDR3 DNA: TGTGCCAGTTATAACAGGGGTTTCACAGATACGCAGTATTTT
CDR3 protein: CASYNRGFTDTQYF

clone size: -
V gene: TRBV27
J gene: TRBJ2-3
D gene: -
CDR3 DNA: TGTGCCAGCAGTCCCTCCGCGCTCAGAAATACGCAGTATTTT
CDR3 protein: CASSPSALRNTQYF

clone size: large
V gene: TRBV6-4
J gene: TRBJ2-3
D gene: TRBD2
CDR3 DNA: TGTGCCAGCAGGAGAGCGGGAGTTTACACAGATACGCAGTATTTT
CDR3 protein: CASRRAGVYTDTQYF

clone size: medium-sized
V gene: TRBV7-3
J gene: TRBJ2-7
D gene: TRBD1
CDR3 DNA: TGTGCCAGCAGCCCTAACCGGCATGGACAGGGTCGCGAGCAGTACTTC
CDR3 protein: CASSPNRHGQGREQYF

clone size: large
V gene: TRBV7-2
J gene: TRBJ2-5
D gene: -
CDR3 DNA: TGTGCCAGCAGCCATGCCGCGGCAGTCCAAGAGACCCAGTACTTC
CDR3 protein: CASSHAAAVQETQYF

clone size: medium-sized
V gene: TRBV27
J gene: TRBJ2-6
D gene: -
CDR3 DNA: TGTGCCAGCAGTTTTCTGGGGGTTGGGGCCAACGTCCTGACTTTC
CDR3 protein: CASSFLGVGANVLTF

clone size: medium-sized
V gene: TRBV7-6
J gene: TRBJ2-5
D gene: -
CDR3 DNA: TGTGCCAGCAGCCCCCCTTTCGGGCGGGGCGAGGGGGAGACCCAGTACTTC
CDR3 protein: CASSPPFGRGEGETQYF

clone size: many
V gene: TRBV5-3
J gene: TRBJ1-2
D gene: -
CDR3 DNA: TGTGCCAGCAGCCTACAAACTCGGTCTGGCTACACCTTC
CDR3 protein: CASSLQTRSGYTF

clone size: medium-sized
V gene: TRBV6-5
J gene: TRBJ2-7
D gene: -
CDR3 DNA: TGTGCCAGCAGTTACCTAGTGCAGGGGCCGGGGGAGCAGTACTTC
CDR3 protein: CASSYLVQGPGEQYF

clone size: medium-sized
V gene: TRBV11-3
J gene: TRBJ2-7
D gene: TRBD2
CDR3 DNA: TGTACCAGCAGCCGCGGGGGAGAACCCTACAATGAGCAGTACTTC
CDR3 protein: CTSSRGGEPYNEQYF

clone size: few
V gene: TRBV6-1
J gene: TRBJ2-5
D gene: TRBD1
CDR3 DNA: TGTGCCAGCAGGCAGGGGGTGACCCAGCAGACGGAGACCCAGTACTTC
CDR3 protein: CASRQGVTQQTETQYF

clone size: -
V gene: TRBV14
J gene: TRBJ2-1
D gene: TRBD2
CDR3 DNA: TGTGCCAGCAGCCAAGGCCCGACTAGCGGGAGGGCCTGGGGTGAGCAGTTCTTC
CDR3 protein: CASSQGPTSGRAWGEQFF

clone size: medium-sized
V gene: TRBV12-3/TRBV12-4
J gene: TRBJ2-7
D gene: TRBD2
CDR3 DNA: TGTGCCAGCAGTGTAGCGGGAGTAGGCGATGAGCAGTACTTC
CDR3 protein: CASSVAGVGDEQYF

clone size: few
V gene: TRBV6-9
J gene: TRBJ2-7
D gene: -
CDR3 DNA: TGTGCCAGCAGTTACTTGGCTGAGTCGGCTTACAATGAGCAGTACTTC
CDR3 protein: CASSYLAESAYNEQYF

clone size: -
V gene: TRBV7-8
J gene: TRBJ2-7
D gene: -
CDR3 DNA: TGTGCCAGCGCGGGACACCGTTCCTACGAGCAGTACTTC
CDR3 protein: CASAGHRSYEQYF

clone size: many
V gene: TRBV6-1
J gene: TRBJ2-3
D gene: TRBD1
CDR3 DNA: TGTGCCAGCAGAAGGACAGGGATTGTGGAGACCCAGTTCTTT
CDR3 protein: CASRRTGIVETQFF

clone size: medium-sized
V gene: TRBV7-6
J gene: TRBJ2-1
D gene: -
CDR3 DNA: TGTGCCAGCAGCCCCCCTTTCGGGCGGGGCGAGGGGGAGACCCAGTTCTTC
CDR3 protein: CASSPPFGRGEGETQFF

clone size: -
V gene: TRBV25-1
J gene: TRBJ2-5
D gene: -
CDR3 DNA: TGTGCCAGCAGTGAATCTGGGAGACGGGAGCAGTACTTC
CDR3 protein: CASSESGRREQYF

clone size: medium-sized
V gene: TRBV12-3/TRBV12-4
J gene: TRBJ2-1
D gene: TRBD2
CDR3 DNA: TGTGCCAGCAGAGTGGGACTAGCGGGACAAGAGACCCAGTTCTTC
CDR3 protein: CASRVGLAGQETQFF

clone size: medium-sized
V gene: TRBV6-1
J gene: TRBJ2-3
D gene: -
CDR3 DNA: TGTGCCACCGAGACAAGCGGCACAGATACACAGTATTTT
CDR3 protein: CATETSGTDTQYF

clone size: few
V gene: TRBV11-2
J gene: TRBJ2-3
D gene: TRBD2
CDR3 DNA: TGTGCCAGCAGCTTCGGTGGGGGGGGCACAGATACGCAGTATTTT
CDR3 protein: CASSFGGGGTDTQYF

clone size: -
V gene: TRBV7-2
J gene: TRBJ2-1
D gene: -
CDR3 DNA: TGTGCCAGCAGCTTAGAGGGGTCGGTGGCACCCAATGAGCAGTTCTTC
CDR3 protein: CASSLEGSVAPNEQFF

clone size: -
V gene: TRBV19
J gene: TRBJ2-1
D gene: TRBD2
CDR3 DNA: TGTGCCAGTAGCAATCCCCAGCGGGAGTTTGGTGAGCAGTTCTTC
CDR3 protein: CASSNPQREFGEQFF

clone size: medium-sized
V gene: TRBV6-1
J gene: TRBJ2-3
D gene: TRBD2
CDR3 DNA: TGTGCCAGCAGTCTTAGCGGGGGGGCATCAGATACGCAGTATTTT
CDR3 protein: CASSLSGGASDTQYF

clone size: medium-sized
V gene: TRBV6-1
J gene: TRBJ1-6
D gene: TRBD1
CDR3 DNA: TGTGCCAGCACCCCCAGGGGGGGATCCTCACCCCTCCACTTT
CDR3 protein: CASTPRGGSSPLHF

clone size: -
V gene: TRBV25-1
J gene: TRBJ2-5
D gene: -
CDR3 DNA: TGTGCCAGCAGCAGGGGTTTCCCTCTAGAGACCCAGTACTTC
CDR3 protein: CASSRGFPLETQYF

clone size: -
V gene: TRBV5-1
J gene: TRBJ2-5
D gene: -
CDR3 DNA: TGCGCCAGCAGCTTGGGGGTCGGGCAGGCGGAAGAGACCCAGTACTTC
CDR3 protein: CASSLGVGQAEETQYF

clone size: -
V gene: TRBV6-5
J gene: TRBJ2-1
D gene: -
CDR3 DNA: TGTGCCAGCAGTTACTCGATAGGTGTCGATGAGCAGTTCTTC
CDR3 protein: CASSYSIGVDEQFF

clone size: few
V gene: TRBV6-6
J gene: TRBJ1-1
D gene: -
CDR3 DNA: TGTGCCAGCAGTGATGGGCTTGGTTTCGGGCAAGCTTTCTTT
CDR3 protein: CASSDGLGFGQAFF

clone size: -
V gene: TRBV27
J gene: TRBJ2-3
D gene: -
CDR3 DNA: TGTGCCAGCAGTTTTGCGGCGCCCACAGATACGCAGTATTTT
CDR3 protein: CASSFAAPTDTQYF

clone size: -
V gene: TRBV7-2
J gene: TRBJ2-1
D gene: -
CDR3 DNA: TGTGCCAGCAGCTTAGGGGGACATCAAGGGGAGACCCAGTTCTTC
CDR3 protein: CASSLGGHQGETQFF

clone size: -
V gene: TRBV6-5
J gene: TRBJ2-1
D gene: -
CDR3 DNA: TGTGCCAGCAGTTACGGGGGTCGTCAGTTCTTC
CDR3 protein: CASSYGGRQFF

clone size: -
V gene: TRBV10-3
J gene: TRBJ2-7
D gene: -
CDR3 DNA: TGTGCCATCAATCCGGAGGGCTCCTACGAGCAGTACTTC
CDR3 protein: CAINPEGSYEQYF